This T cell receptor (beta chain) is from a study of T-cell memory formation after mild COVID-19. Each CDR3 protein gets one entry after TCRdb re-called the 5' RACE reads with MiXCR. The table includes about 560,000 distinct CDR3 sequences, about 20% detected once. CDR1 is SEHNR, CDR2 FQNEAQ, per germline (reference sequence). Trimming took off 5 bases at V and 5 bases at J, with 12 bases between the two ends. The CDR3 loop spans 14 amino acids. This chain connects TRBV7-9 to TRBJ2-2; a possible D gene is TRBD1 (5 bases). The source of this sequence is an adult woman who had mild COVID-19 (a few samples of this study predate the infection). Cell type and time point are not known. Sequenced input: PBMCs or a T cell subset sorted from them (not recorded which). This CDR3 is CASSPSQGTGELFF. In DNA form, the CDR3 reads TGTGCCAGCAGCCCCTCGCAGGGAACCGGGGAGCTGTTTTTT.